This is a list of T cell receptor beta chains from one sample in a study of blood T cell repertoires in COVID-19. Using immunoSEQ multiplex PCR, the repertoire was profiled, and TCRdb retains in-frame clones only, with some absent. Of 160,000 or so clones listed, roughly four fifths are singletons. Source material: peripheral blood. The receptor set was obtained from a man in his 60s with active or convalescent COVID-19. Both conserved end residues are part of each CDR3. D genes are given only for firm matches. Some rows have no size entry. The others give once, few or many, or a class for an expanded clone.

J gene,V gene,D gene,clone size,CDR3 DNA,CDR3 protein
TRBJ1-3,TRBV6-5,-,few,TGTGCCAGCAGTTATATGAGGACAACTGGAAACACCATATATTTT,CASSYMRTTGNTIYF
TRBJ2-3,TRBV5-1,-,once,TGCGCCAGCAGCTTGAGCCAGGGGGGAGCAGATACGCAGTATTTT,CASSLSQGGADTQYF
TRBJ1-4,TRBV5-1,TRBD1,-,TGCGCCAGCAGCTACCGGGACAGTAATGAAAAACTGTTTTTT,CASSYRDSNEKLFF
TRBJ2-1,TRBV20-1,-,-,TGCAGTGCTAGGCTAGTTGAGCAGTTCTTC,CSARLVEQFF
TRBJ1-1,TRBV6-5,-,-,TGTGCCAGCAGCCGAGGACGGGGGAACACTGAAGCTTTCTTT,CASSRGRGNTEAFF
TRBJ1-4,TRBV30,-,-,TGTGCCTGGATTTCGGGTCCCCTCGGAAATGAAAAACTGTTTTTT,CAWISGPLGNEKLFF
TRBJ2-7,TRBV5-1,TRBD1,-,TGCGCCAGCAGCCCGCCCCTGGACAGGGATTCCTACGAGCAGTACTTC,CASSPPLDRDSYEQYF
TRBJ2-7,TRBV11-2,-,-,TGTGCCAGCAGCTTAGACAGGGCTGGGGAGCAGTACTTC,CASSLDRAGEQYF
TRBJ2-7,TRBV29-1,TRBD1,-,TGCAGCGCCGACGCCGGGACAGGGTATGAGCAGTACTTC,CSADAGTGYEQYF
TRBJ1-1,TRBV11-2,TRBD1,-,TGTGCCAGCAGCCGACAGGGGGCAAACACTGAAGCTTTCTTT,CASSRQGANTEAFF
TRBJ2-3,TRBV24-1,TRBD2,-,TGTGCCACCAGTGATTGGGGAGCGACTAGCGGGAGAGGCAGAGGGTCCACAGATACGCAGTATTTT,CATSDWGATSGRGRGSTDTQYF
TRBJ2-1,TRBV10-1,TRBD2,-,TGCGCCAGCTCGGTGGGGGGGTACTCCTACAATGAGCAGTTCTTC,CASSVGGYSYNEQFF
TRBJ1-2,TRBV19,TRBD1,-,TGTGCCAGTGTTGACAGGGGGCATGGCTACACCTTC,CASVDRGHGYTF
TRBJ2-5,TRBV5-1,TRBD2,-,TGCGCCAGCAGCTTGGTCAGGTTGGCGGGGGGCCTCCAAGAGACCCAGTACTTC,CASSLVRLAGGLQETQYF
TRBJ2-1,TRBV7-2,TRBD2,-,TGTGCCAGCAGCTTACGTGGACTAGCGCCCGAGGGCTCCTACAATGAGCAGTTCTTC,CASSLRGLAPEGSYNEQFF
TRBJ2-7,TRBV7-2,TRBD2,-,TGTGCCAGCAGCTTAGAGGGACTAGCGGTGCGCCCCTACGAGCAGTACTTC,CASSLEGLAVRPYEQYF
TRBJ2-1,TRBV3-1/TRBV3-2,TRBD1,-,TGTGCCAGCAGCCAAGGACAGGGGGCGTACAATGAGCAGTTCTTC,CASSQGQGAYNEQFF
TRBJ1-2,TRBV5-1,-,-,TGCGCCAGCAGCTATTCCGACAGCTATGGCTACACCTTC,CASSYSDSYGYTF
TRBJ2-7,TRBV3-1/TRBV3-2,-,-,TGTGCCAGCAGCCAACTAGTGTGGTACGAGCAGTACTTC,CASSQLVWYEQYF
TRBJ1-2,TRBV14,-,-,TGTGCCAGCAGCCAACTACAGGGTTTTGGCTACACCTTC,CASSQLQGFGYTF
TRBJ2-5,TRBV7-2,TRBD2,-,TGTGCCAGCAGCCCAGATAGCGGGAGGCCCCAAGAGACCCAGTACTTC,CASSPDSGRPQETQYF
TRBJ1-1,TRBV5-4,-,-,TGTGCCAGCAGCTTGGTGGGGGCCGGTGAAGCTTTCTTT,CASSLVGAGEAFF
TRBJ2-7,TRBV19,-,-,TGTGCCAGTAGTAGCGACAGCTCCTACGAGCAGTACTTC,CASSSDSSYEQYF
TRBJ2-1,TRBV5-1,TRBD1,-,TGCGCCAGCAGCTTGGCAGGACAGGGTGTCGATGAGCAGTTCTTC,CASSLAGQGVDEQFF
TRBJ2-7,TRBV2,TRBD1,-,TGTGCCAGCAGCCGGGACAGGGGAGAGCAGTACTTC,CASSRDRGEQYF
TRBJ2-2,TRBV3-1/TRBV3-2,-,-,TGTGCCAGCAGCCATGCCGGGGTCCTCACCGGGGAGCTGTTTTTT,CASSHAGVLTGELFF
TRBJ2-1,TRBV10-2,-,-,TGCGCCAGCAGTGAGTATAGCGATCGTGAGCAGTTCTTC,CASSEYSDREQFF
TRBJ1-1,TRBV6-6,TRBD1,-,TGTGCCAGCAGTTTGACAGGGGTCGGGAACACTGAAGCTTTCTTT,CASSLTGVGNTEAFF
TRBJ2-7,TRBV28,-,few,TGTGCCAGCAGTTTCTCAGGAATGGGGCAGTACTTC,CASSFSGMGQYF
TRBJ2-3,TRBV7-6,-,-,TGTGCCAGCAGCTTGACGGACAATACGCAGTATTTT,CASSLTDNTQYF
TRBJ2-1,TRBV19,-,-,TGTGCCAGTAGTATCGAGGGGAGGGGGACCTACAATGAGCAGTTCTTC,CASSIEGRGTYNEQFF
TRBJ1-5,TRBV30,TRBD1,-,TGTGCCTGCCATGGCGGCTGTTGGGACAGGGAGGGAAGCAATCAGCCCCAGCATTTT,CACHGGCWDREGSNQPQHF
TRBJ2-5,TRBV6-5,TRBD1,-,TGTGCCGGACGCCGACAGGGGCAAGAGACCCAGTACTTC,CAGRRQGQETQYF
TRBJ2-2,TRBV5-4,TRBD1,-,TGTGCCAGCAGCTCACAGGGGGATAGCGGGGAGCTGTTTTTT,CASSSQGDSGELFF
TRBJ1-4,TRBV24-1,-,-,TGTGCCACCAGTGATGACAGTTTTAGGGAAAAACTGTTTTTT,CATSDDSFREKLFF
TRBJ1-2,TRBV7-6,-,-,TGTGCCAGCAGCTTAGGGCATAGGGGCAGCTATGGCTACACCTTC,CASSLGHRGSYGYTF
TRBJ2-5,TRBV7-8,TRBD1,-,TGTGCCAGCAGCTTAGGGCGACAGGGGACCTGGGAGACCCAGTACTTC,CASSLGRQGTWETQYF
TRBJ2-3,TRBV10-3,TRBD2,-,TGTGCCATCAGTGGGGGGGCTAGCGGGAGCACAGATACGCAGTATTTT,CAISGGASGSTDTQYF
TRBJ2-5,TRBV7-4,-,-,TGTGCCAGCAGCCCGAGGTCCCAGTACTTC,CASSPRSQYF
TRBJ2-1,TRBV6-5,-,-,TGTGCCAGCAGTTACCTAGGCAGGGAACGCAATGAGCAGTTCTTC,CASSYLGRERNEQFF
TRBJ2-5,TRBV9,-,-,TGTGCCAGCAGCGTAGAATTCAGTCGACGGGGGACCCAGTACTTC,CASSVEFSRRGTQYF
TRBJ1-6,TRBV5-1,TRBD1,-,TGCGCCAGCAGGTCCCGGGACAGCGATAATTCACCCCTCCACTTT,CASRSRDSDNSPLHF
TRBJ1-2,TRBV18,TRBD1,-,TGTGCCAGCTCACCTCAGGGGGCGACGGGCTATGGCTACACCTTC,CASSPQGATGYGYTF
TRBJ1-4,TRBV3-1/TRBV3-2,-,-,TGTGCCAGCAGCCAAGGGGGGACTCCCGTGATGTTTTTT,CASSQGGTPVMFF
TRBJ2-2,TRBV7-2,-,few,TGTGCCAGCAGCTTAGCCGGGGACACCACCGGGGAGCTGTTTTTT,CASSLAGDTTGELFF
TRBJ2-2,TRBV27,-,-,TGTGCCAGCAGTCCGCGGGCAGGGAACACCGGGGAGCTGTTTTTT,CASSPRAGNTGELFF
TRBJ1-3,TRBV5-8,TRBD1,-,TGTGCCAGCAGCAGAACAGGGGACGGAAACACCATATATTTT,CASSRTGDGNTIYF
TRBJ2-1,TRBV9,TRBD2,-,TGTGCCAGCAGCGCTTCGGGAGGGTTACTCACCTACAATGAGCAGTTCTTC,CASSASGGLLTYNEQFF
TRBJ1-6,TRBV4-2,-,once,TGTGCCAGCAGCCAATCGGAGAGCTCACCCCTCCACTTT,CASSQSESSPLHF
TRBJ2-5,TRBV15,-,-,TGTGCCACCAGCAGAGAGGGTGGAGGAGAGACCCAGTACTTC,CATSREGGGETQYF